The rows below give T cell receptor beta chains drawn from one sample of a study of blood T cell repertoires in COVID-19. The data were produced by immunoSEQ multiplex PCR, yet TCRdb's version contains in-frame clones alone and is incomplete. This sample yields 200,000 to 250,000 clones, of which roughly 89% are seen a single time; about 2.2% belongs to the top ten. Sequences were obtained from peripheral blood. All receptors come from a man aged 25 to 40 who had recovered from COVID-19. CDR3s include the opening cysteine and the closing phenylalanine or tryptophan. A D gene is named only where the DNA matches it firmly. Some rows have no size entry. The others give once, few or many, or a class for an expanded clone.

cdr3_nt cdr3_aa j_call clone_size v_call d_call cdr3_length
TGTGCCAGCAGTGGCGCGGGCACAGATACGCAGTATTTT CASSGAGTDTQYF TRBJ2-3 . TRBV12-3/TRBV12-4 . 13
TGTGCCAGCAGCGTAGACTCTAGCACAGATACGCAGTATTTT CASSVDSSTDTQYF TRBJ2-3 . TRBV9 . 14
TGTGCCAGCGACCGAACGGGAAGCGCAGATACGCAGTATTTT CASDRTGSADTQYF TRBJ2-3 . TRBV11-2 . 14
TGTGCCAGCAGCCAAGGGAGTAGCGGGGCCTCCTACAATGAGCAGTTCTTC CASSQGSSGASYNEQFF TRBJ2-1 . TRBV4-2 TRBD2 17
TGTGCCACCAGCAGAGATCGGTACCAGCCCCAGCATTTT CATSRDRYQPQHF TRBJ1-5 . TRBV15 . 13
TGTGCCAGCAGCCAAGACCGGACAGGGAAAAACACCGGGGAGCTGTTTTTT CASSQDRTGKNTGELFF TRBJ2-2 . TRBV4-2 TRBD1 17
TGTGCCAGCAGTTACCAGGGGGCGCGCACAGATACGCAGTATTTT CASSYQGARTDTQYF TRBJ2-3 . TRBV6-5 TRBD1 15
TGTGCCAGCAGCCAGACCGGGACAGGGGGCGCGAATACGCAGTATTTT CASSQTGTGGANTQYF TRBJ2-3 . TRBV11-3 TRBD1 16
TGTGCCAGCAGCTTAGTCGCAGTTGATGATCAGCCCCAGCATTTT CASSLVAVDDQPQHF TRBJ1-5 . TRBV7-2 . 15
TGTGCCAGCAGTTTCCAGGGGTCTGAAGCTTTCTTT CASSFQGSEAFF TRBJ1-1 . TRBV12-3/TRBV12-4 . 12
TGTGCCAGCAGCGTAACAACAGCTTACTTGAGCTCCTACAATGAGCAGTTCTTC CASSVTTAYLSSYNEQFF TRBJ2-1 . TRBV9 . 18
TGTGCCAGCAGTCGCAGTCGGGGTAGGTCTACTCCAGATACGCAGTATTTT CASSRSRGRSTPDTQYF TRBJ2-3 . TRBV7-2 . 17
TGTGCCAGGGGGACAGGGTGGATGAACACTGAAGCTTTCTTT CARGTGWMNTEAFF TRBJ1-1 . TRBV5-4 TRBD1 14
TGTGCCATCAGTGAACTCAGGGGAGGGACTGAAGCTTTCTTT CAISELRGGTEAFF TRBJ1-1 . TRBV10-3 . 14
TGCAGTGCTAGTAAAGGGGCGCAAAACAATGAGCAGTTCTTC CSASKGAQNNEQFF TRBJ2-1 . TRBV20-1 . 14
TGTGCCAGCGGGGGGGGCGGGCCCGGTGGCTACACCTTC CASGGGGPGGYTF TRBJ1-2 . TRBV27 . 13
TGCGCCAGCCGTTCAAACCCGGACAGGGCGGTCGGGAACACTGAAGCTTTCTTT CASRSNPDRAVGNTEAFF TRBJ1-1 once TRBV5-1 TRBD1 18
TGTGCCACCAGCGATGGCACGTCCTACGAGCAGTACTTC CATSDGTSYEQYF TRBJ2-7 . TRBV15 . 13
TGTGCCAGCAGCCCACGAGGAAACACTGAAGCTTTCTTT CASSPRGNTEAFF TRBJ1-1 . TRBV27 . 13
TGCGCCAGCAGCTTGGGCCTTTTATTCGACAGGGGCGGGAACGAGCAGTACTTC CASSLGLLFDRGGNEQYF TRBJ2-7 . TRBV5-1 TRBD1 18